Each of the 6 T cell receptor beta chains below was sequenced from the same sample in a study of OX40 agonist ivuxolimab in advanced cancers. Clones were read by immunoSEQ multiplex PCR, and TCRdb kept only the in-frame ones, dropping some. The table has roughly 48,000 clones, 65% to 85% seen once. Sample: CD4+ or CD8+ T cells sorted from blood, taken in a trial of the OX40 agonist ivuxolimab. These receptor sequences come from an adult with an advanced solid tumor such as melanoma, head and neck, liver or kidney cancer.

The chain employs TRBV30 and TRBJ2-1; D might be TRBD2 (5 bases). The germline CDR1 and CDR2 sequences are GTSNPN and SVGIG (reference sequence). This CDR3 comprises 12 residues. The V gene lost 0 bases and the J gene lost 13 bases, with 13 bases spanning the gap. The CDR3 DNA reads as TGTGCCTGGAGTGTACGAGGGCCAGTTCAGTTCTTC. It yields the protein CAWSVRGPVQFF.

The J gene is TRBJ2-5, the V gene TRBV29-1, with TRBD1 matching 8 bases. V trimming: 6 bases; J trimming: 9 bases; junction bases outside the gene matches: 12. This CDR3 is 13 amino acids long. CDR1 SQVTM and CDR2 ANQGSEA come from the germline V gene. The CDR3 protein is CSVRQGSGEAQYF. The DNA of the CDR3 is TGCAGCGTGCGACAGGGGTCCGGGGAGGCCCAGTACTTC.

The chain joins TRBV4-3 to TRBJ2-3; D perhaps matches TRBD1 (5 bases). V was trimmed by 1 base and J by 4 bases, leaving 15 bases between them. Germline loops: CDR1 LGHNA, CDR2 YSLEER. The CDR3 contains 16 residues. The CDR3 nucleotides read TGCGCCAGCAGCCAAGGCGGCGCCCGCAGGGCAGATACGCAGTATTTT. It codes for CASSQGGARRADTQYF.

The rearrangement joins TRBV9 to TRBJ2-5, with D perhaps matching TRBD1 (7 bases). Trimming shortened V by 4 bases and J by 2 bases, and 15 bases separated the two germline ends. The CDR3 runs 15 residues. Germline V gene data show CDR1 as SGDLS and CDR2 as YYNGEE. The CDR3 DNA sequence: TGTGCCAGCAGCTTACGACAGGGAGGACAAGAGACCCAGTACTTC. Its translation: CASSLRQGGQETQYF.

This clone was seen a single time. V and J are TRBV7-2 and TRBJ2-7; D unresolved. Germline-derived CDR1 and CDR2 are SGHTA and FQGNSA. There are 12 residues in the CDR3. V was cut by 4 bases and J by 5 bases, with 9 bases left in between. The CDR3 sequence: CASSYDRDEQYF. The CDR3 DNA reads TGTGCCAGCAGCTACGATCGGGACGAGCAGTACTTC. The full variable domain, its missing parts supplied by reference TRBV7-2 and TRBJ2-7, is GAGVSQSPSNKVTEKGKDVELRCDPISGHTALYWYRQSLGQGLEFLIYFQGNSAPDKSGLPSDRFSAERTGGSVSTLTIQRTQQEDSAVYLCASSYDRDEQYFGPGTRLTVT.

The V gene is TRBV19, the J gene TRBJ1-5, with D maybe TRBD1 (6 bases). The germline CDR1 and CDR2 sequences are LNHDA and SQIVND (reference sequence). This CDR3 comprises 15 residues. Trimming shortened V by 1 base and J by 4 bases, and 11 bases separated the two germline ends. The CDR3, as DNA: TGTGCCAGTAGTATAGCCAGGGGTTCTAATCAGCCCCAGCATTTT. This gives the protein CASSIARGSNQPQHF.